This record covers a single T cell receptor beta chain. No antigen is known for it. This record comes from a study of T-cell memory formation after mild COVID-19. The overall study: Clustering of TCRs was largely donor specific.

V shed 4 bases, J shed 4 bases, and the junction held 6 bases outside the gene matches. CDR3 length: 14 residues. Germline V lookup: CDR1 SGHVS, CDR2 FQNEAQ. 5'RACE with constant-segment primers built TCRalpha and TCRbeta cDNA libraries with UMIs. TCRdb itself ran the 5' RACE reads through MiXCR, one entry per CDR3 protein. This sample has roughly 350,000 distinct CDR3 sequences, with around a fifth found just once. Study observations and caveats: Clones from the second wave (peaking day 37) had unconfirmed SARS-CoV-2 specificity. The study detected some responding clones in pre-infection memory, suggesting cross-reactive memory joined.

The material sequenced was PBMCs or a T cell subset sorted from them (not recorded which). This TCR was sampled from an adult woman who had mild COVID-19 (a few samples of this study predate the infection). Cell type and time point are not known. This sequence joins TRBV7-8 and TRBJ1-1, with TRBD1 matching over 7 bases. CDR3 in amino acids: CASSSQTGSTEAFF. CDR3 bases: TGTGCCAGCAGCTCTCAGACAGGGAGCACTGAAGCTTTCTTT.